This T cell receptor (beta chain) was recorded in a study of cytotoxic CD8 clonotypes in ibrutinib-treated CLL. Study details: Of the patients, about a dozen were relapsed/refractory, about 16 treatment-naive and under 18 IGHV unmutated. Overall study findings and caveats: Sampling time points were not equivalent between sustained-remission and progressing patients.

V lost 4 bases and J 1 base, leaving 8 bases between the germline ends. Germline lookup yields CDR1 MNHNS and CDR2 SASEGT. This CDR3 spans 14 amino acids. This clone was recorded once. What it recognizes is unknown. TCR beta library input comprised around 2 micrograms of genomic DNA from cryopreserved PBMCs. Clones were sequenced by immunoSEQ multiplex PCR, and TCRdb holds only the in-frame ones, with some missing. Of around 70,000 clones in the sample, over 75% were seen once. J is TRBJ1-5 and V is TRBV6-1; unclear D gene. This sequence originates from a human donor with chronic lymphocytic leukemia. The input for sequencing was PBMCs, taken after 12 months of ibrutinib treatment. CDR3 residues: CASSVSGSNQPQHF. CDR3 nucleotides: TGTGCCAGCAGTGTCTCGGGGAGCAATCAGCCCCAGCATTTT.